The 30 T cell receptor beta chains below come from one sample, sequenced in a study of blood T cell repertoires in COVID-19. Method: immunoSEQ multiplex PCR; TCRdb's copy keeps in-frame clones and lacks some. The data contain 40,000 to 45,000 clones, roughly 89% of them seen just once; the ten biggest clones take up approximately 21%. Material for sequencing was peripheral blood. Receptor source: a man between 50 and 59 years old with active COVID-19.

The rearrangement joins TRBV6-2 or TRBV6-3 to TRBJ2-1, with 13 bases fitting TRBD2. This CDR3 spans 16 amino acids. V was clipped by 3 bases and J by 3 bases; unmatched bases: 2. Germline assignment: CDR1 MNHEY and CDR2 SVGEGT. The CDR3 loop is CASSYGLAGDYNEQFF. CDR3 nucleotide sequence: TGTGCCAGCAGTTATGGACTAGCGGGAGACTACAATGAGCAGTTCTTC.

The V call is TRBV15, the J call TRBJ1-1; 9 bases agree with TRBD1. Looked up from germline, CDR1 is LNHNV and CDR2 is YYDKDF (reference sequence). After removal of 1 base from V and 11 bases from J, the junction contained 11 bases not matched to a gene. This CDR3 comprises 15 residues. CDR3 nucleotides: TGTGCCACCAGCAGAGTTCCCGGGACAGGGTACCGTGCTTTCTTT. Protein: CATSRVPGTGYRAFF. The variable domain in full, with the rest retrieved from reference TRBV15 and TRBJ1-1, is DAMVIQNPRYQVTQFGKPVTLSCSQTLNHNVMYWYQQKSSQAPKLLFHYYDKDFNNEADTPDNFQSRRPNTSFCFLDIRSPGLGDTAMYLCATSRVPGTGYRAFFGQGTRLTVV.

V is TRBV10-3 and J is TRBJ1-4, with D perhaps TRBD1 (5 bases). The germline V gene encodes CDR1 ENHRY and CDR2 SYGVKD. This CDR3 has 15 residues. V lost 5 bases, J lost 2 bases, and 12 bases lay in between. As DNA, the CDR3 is TGTGCCATCAGTAGTTCTGGGGGGACTAATGAAAAACTGTTTTTT. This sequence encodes CAISSSGGTNEKLFF.

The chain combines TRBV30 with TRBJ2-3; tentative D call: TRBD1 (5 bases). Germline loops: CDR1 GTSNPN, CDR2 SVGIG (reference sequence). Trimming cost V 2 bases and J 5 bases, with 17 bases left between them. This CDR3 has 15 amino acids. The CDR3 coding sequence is TGTGCCTGGAGTTCCGCACAGGAGATAAAAGATACGCAGTATTTT. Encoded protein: CAWSSAQEIKDTQYF.

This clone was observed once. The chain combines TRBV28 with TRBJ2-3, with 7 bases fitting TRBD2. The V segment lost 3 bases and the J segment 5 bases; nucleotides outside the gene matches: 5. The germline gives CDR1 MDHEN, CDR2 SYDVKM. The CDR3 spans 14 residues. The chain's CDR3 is CASSLYPGGDTQYF. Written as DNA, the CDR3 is TGTGCCAGCAGTTTGTACCCGGGGGGAGATACGCAGTATTTT.

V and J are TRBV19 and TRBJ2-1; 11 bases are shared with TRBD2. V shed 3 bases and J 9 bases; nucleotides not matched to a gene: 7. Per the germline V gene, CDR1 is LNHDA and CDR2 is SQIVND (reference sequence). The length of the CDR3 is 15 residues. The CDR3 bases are TGTGCCAGTAGTATCAGGGCTAGCGGGGGGATTGAGCAGTTCTTC. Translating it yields CASSIRASGGIEQFF. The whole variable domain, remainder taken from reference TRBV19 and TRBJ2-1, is DGGITQSPKYLFRKEGQNVTLSCEQNLNHDAMYWYRQDPGQGLRLIYYSQIVNDFQKGDIAEGYSVSREKKESFPLTVTSAQKNPTAFYLCASSIRASGGIEQFFGPGTRLTVL.

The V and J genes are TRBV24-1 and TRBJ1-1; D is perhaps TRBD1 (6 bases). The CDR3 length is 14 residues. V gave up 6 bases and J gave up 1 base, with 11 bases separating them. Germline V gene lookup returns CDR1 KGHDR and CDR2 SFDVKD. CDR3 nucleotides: TGTGCCACCAGTCGCGAACAGGGGAACACTGAAGCTTTCTTT. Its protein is CATSREQGNTEAFF.

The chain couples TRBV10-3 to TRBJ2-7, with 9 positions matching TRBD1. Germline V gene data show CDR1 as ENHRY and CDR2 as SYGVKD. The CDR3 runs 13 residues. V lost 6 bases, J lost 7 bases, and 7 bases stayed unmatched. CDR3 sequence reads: CAISLQGAGEQYF. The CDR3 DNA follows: TGTGCCATCAGCCTACAGGGGGCGGGGGAGCAGTACTTC.

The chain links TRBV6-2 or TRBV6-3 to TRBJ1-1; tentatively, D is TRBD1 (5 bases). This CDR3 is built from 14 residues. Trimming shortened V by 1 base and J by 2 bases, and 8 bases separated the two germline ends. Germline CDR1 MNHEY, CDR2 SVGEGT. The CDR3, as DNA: TGTGCCAGCAGTTACTTTACAGGAAACACTGAAGCTTTCTTT. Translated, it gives CASSYFTGNTEAFF.

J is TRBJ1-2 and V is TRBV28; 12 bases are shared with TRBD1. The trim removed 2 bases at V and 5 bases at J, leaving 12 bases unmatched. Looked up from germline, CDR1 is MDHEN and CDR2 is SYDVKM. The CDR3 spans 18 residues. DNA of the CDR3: TGTGCCAGCAGTTTAACCCTCGGGACAGGGGGCCCCGAATATGGCTACACCTTC. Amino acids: CASSLTLGTGGPEYGYTF.

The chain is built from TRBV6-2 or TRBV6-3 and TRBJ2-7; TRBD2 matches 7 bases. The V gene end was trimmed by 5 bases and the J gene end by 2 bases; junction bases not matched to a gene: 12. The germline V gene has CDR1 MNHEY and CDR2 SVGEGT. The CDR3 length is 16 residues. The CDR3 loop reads CASSLTGGAGAYEQYF. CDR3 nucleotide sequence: TGTGCCAGCAGTCTTACCGGGGGTGCGGGGGCCTACGAGCAGTACTTC.

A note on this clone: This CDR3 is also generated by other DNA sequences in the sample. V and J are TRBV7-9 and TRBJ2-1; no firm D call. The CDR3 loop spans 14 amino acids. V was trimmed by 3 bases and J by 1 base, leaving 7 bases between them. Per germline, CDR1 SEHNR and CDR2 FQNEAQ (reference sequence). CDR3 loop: CASSLQNSYNEQFF. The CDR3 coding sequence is TGTGCCAGCAGCTTGCAGAATTCCTACAATGAGCAGTTCTTC.

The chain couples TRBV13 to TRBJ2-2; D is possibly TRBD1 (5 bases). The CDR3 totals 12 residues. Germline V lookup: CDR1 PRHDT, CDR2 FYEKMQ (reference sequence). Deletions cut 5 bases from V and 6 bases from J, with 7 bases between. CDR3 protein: CASSPGSGELFF. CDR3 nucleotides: TGTGCCAGCAGCCCAGGGTCCGGGGAGCTGTTTTTT. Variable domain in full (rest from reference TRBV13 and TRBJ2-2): AAGVIQSPRHLIKEKRETATLKCYPIPRHDTVYWYQQGPGQDPQFLISFYEKMQSDKGSIPDRFSAQQFSDYHSELNMSSLELGDSALYFCASSPGSGELFFGEGSRLTVL.

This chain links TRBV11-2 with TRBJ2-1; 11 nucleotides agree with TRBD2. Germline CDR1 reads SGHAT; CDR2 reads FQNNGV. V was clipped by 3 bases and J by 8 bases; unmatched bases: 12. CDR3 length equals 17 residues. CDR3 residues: CASSFSLAGAGQDEQFF. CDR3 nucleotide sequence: TGTGCCAGCAGCTTTTCACTAGCGGGAGCGGGTCAGGATGAGCAGTTCTTC.

Written as DNA, the CDR3 is TGTGCCAGCAGCCTCGCCGGGACAGCAACACAAGAGACCCAGTACTTC. Amino acids: CASSLAGTATQETQYF. The chain combines TRBV3-1 (or the pseudogene TRBV3-2) with TRBJ2-5; 7 bases align to TRBD1. CDR1 is LGHDT, CDR2 YNNKEL, per germline (reference sequence). V dropped 4 bases and J dropped 2; count of bases not matched to a gene: 10. This CDR3 region has 16 residues.

This CDR3 reads CASSPFTSHRPSYSNQPQHF. The CDR3 DNA reads TGTGCCAGCAGCCCGTTCACTTCGCACCGTCCGTCTTATAGCAATCAGCCCCAGCATTTT. The V and J genes are TRBV3-1 (or the pseudogene TRBV3-2) and TRBJ1-5, with unresolved D. Looked up from germline, CDR1 is LGHDT and CDR2 is YNNKEL (reference sequence). This CDR3 has 20 residues. V was trimmed by 4 bases and J by 0 bases, leaving 25 bases between them.

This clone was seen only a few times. CDR3 sequence (DNA): TGCAGTGCTAGTACAGTTCCAGCGGGATACACAGATACGCAGTATTTT. It is translated as CSASTVPAGYTDTQYF. V gene TRBV20-1 combines with J gene TRBJ2-3; 7 positions match TRBD2. Germline V lookup: CDR1 DFQATT, CDR2 SNEGSKA (reference sequence). The V gene end was trimmed by 3 bases and the J gene end by 2 bases; junction bases not matched to a gene: 11. The CDR3 is 16 residues long.

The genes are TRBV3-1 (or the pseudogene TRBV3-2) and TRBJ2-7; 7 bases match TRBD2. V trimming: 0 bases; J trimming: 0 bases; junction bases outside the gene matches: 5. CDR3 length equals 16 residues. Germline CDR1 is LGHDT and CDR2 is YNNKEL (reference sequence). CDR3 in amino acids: CASSQEWSGASYEQYF. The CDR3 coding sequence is TGTGCCAGCAGCCAAGAATGGAGCGGGGCCTCCTACGAGCAGTACTTC.

The chain's CDR3 is CATPGGVVNTIYF. The CDR3, as DNA: TGCGCCACCCCGGGGGGGGTAGTGAACACCATATATTTT. The chain links TRBV4-1 to TRBJ1-3, with TRBD1 as a possible D gene (5 bases). Per germline, CDR1 MGHRA and CDR2 YSYEKL. The CDR3 extends over 13 amino acids. Trimming took off 10 bases at V and 7 bases at J, with 17 bases between the two ends.

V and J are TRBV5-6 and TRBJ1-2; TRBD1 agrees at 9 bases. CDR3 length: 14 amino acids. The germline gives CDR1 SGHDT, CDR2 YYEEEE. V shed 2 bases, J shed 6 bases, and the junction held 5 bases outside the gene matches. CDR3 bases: TGTGCCAGCAGCTTCGGGACAGGGCCCCATGGCTACACCTTC. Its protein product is CASSFGTGPHGYTF. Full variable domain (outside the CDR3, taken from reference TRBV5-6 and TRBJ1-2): DAGVTQSPTHLIKTRGQQVTLRCSPKSGHDTVSWYQQALGQGPQFIFQYYEEEERQRGNFPDRFSGHQFPNYSSELNVNALLLGDSALYLCASSFGTGPHGYTFGSGTRLTVV.

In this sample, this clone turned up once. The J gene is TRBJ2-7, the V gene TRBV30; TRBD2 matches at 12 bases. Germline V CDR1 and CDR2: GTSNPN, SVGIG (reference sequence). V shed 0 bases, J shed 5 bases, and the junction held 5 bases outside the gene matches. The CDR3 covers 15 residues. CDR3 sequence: CAWSVLAGGLDEQYF. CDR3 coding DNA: TGTGCCTGGAGTGTACTAGCGGGAGGATTGGACGAGCAGTACTTC.

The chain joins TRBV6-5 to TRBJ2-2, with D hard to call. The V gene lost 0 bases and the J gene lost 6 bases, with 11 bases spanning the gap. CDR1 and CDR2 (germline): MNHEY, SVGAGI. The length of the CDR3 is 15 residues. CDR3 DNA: TGTGCCAGCAGTTACTCGAACCCGGGTCCCGGGGAGCTGTTTTTT. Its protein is CASSYSNPGPGELFF.

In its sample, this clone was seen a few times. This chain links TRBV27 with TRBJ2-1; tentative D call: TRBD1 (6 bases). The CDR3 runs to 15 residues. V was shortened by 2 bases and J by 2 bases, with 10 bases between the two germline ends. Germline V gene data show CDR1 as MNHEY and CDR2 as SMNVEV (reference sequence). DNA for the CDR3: TGTGCCAGCAGTTTAGGAACAGGGACCTACAATGAGCAGTTCTTC. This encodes CASSLGTGTYNEQFF.

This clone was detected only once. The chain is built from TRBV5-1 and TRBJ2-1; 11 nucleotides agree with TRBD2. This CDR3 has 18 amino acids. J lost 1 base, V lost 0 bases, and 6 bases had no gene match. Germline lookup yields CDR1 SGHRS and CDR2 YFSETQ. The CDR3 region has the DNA TGCGCCAGCAGCTTGGAGCGGCTAGCGGGAGGTTCCTACAATGAGCAGTTCTTC. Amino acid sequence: CASSLERLAGGSYNEQFF.

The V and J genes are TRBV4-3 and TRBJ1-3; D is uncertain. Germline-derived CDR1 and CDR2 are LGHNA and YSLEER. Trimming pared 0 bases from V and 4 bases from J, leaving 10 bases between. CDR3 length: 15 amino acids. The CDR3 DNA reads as TGCGCCAGCAGCCAAGAAGCGGGGTCGGGAAACACCATATATTTT. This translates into CASSQEAGSGNTIYF.

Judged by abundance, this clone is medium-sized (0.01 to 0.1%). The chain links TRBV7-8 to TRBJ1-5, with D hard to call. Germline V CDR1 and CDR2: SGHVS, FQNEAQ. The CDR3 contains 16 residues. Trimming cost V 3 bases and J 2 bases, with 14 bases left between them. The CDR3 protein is CASSFQGSRGNQPQHF. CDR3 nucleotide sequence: TGTGCCAGCAGCTTTCAAGGGAGTCGGGGCAATCAGCCCCAGCATTTT.

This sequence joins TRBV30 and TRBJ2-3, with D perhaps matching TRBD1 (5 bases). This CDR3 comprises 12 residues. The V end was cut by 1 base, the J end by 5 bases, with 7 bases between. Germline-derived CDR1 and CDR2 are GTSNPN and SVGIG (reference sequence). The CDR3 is CAWSGQRDTQYF. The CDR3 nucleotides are TGTGCCTGGAGTGGACAGAGAGATACGCAGTATTTT. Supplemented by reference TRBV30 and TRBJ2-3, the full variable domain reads SQTIHQWPATLVQPVGSPLSLECTVEGTSNPNLYWYRQAAGRGLQLLFYSVGIGQISSEVPQNLSASRPQDRQFILSSKKLLLSDSGFYLCAWSGQRDTQYFGPGTRLTVL.

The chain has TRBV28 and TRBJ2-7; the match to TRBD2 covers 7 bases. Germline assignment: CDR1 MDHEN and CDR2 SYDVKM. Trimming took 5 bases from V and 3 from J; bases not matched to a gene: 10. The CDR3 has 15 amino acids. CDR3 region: CASSPPSGTVYEQYF. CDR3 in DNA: TGTGCCAGCAGTCCACCAAGCGGGACGGTCTACGAGCAGTACTTC.

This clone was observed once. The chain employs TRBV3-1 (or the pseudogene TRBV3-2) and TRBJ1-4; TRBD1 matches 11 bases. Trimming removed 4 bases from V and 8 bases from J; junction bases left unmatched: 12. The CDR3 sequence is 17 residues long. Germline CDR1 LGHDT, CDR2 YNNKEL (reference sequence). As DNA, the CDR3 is TGTGCCAGCAGCCGGACAGGGGGCGCAGGACTGGACGAAAAACTGTTTTTT. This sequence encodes CASSRTGGAGLDEKLFF.

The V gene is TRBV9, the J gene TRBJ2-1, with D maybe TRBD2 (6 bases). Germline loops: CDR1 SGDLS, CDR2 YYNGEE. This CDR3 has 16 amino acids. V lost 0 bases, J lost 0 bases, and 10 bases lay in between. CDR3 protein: CASSVGAGSSYNEQFF. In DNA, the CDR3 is TGTGCCAGCAGCGTAGGAGCGGGTAGCTCCTACAATGAGCAGTTCTTC. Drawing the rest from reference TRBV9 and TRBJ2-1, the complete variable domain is DSGVTQTPKHLITATGQRVTLRCSPRSGDLSVYWYQQSLDQGLQFLIQYYNGEERAKGNILERFSAQQFPDLHSELNLSSLELGDSALYFCASSVGAGSSYNEQFFGPGTRLTVL.